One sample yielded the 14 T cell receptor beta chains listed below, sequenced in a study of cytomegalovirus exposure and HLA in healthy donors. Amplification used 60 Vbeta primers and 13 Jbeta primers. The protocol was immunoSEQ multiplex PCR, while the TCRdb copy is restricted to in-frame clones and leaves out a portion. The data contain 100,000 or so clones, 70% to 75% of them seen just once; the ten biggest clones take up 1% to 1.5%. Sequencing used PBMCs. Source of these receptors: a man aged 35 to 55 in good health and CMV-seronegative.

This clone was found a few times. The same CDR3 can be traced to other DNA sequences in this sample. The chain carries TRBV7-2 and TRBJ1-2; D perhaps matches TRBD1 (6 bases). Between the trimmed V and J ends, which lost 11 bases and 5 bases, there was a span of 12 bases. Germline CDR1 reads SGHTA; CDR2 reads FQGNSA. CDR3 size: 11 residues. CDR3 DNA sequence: TGTGCCTCTCGCACAGGGTATGGCTACACCTTC. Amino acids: CASRTGYGYTF.

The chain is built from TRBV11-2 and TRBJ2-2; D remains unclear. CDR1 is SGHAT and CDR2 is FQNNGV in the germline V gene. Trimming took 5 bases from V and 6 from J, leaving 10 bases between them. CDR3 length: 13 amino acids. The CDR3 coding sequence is TGTGCCAGCAGCCTAGTCGTGTCCGGGGAGCTGTTTTTT. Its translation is CASSLVVSGELFF.

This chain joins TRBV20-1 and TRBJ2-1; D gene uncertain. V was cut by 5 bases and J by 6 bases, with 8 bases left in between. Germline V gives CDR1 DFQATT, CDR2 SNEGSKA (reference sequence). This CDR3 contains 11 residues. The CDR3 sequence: CSAPRFNEQFF. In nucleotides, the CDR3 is TGCAGTGCTCCCCGGTTCAATGAGCAGTTCTTC.

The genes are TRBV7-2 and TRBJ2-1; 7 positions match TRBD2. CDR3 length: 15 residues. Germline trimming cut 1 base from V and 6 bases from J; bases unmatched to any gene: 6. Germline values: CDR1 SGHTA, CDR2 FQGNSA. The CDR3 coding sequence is TGTGCCAGCAGCTTAGTAGTGCGGGAGTTCAATGAGCAGTTCTTC. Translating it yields CASSLVVREFNEQFF.

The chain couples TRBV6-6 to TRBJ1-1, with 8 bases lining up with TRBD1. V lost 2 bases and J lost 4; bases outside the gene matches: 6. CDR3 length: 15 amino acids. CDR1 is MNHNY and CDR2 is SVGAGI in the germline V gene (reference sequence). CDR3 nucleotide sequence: TGTGCCAGCAGTTACCCGACAGGGGAGGGCACTGAAGCTTTCTTT. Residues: CASSYPTGEGTEAFF.

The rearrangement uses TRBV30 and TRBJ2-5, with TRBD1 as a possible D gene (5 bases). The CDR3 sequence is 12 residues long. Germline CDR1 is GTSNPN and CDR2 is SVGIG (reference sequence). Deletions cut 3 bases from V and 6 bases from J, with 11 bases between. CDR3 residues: CAWSDSRKTQYF. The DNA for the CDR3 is TGTGCCTGGAGCGACAGTCGGAAGACCCAGTACTTC.

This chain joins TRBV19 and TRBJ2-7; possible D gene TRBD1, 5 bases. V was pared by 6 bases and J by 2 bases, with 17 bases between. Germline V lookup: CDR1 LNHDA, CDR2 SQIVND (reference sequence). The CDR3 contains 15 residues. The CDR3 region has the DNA TGTGCCAGTAGCCCTTTACGGACAACCACCTACGAGCAGTACTTC. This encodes CASSPLRTTTYEQYF.

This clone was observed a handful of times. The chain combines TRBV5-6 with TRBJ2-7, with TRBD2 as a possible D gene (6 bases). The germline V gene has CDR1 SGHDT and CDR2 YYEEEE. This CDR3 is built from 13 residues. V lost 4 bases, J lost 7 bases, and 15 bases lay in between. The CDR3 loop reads CASSGGPGREQYF. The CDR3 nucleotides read TGTGCCAGCAGCGGGGGTCCGGGGAGGGAGCAGTACTTC.

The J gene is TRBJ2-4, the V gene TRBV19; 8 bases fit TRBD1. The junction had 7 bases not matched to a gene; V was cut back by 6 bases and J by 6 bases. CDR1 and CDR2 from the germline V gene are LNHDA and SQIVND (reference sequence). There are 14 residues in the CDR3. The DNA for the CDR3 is TGTGCCAGTAGCATATACGGACAGGGAAACATTCAGTACTTC. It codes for CASSIYGQGNIQYF. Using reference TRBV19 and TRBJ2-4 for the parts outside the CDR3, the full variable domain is DGGITQSPKYLFRKEGQNVTLSCEQNLNHDAMYWYRQDPGQGLRLIYYSQIVNDFQKGDIAEGYSVSREKKESFPLTVTSAQKNPTAFYLCASSIYGQGNIQYFGAGTRLSVL.

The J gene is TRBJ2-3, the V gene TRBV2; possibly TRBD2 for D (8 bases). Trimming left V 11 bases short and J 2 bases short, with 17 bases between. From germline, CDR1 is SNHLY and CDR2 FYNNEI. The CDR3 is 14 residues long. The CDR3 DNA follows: TGTGCCGAGGGGGCGGGGGGCCCCACAGATACGCAGTATTTT. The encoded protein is CAEGAGGPTDTQYF.

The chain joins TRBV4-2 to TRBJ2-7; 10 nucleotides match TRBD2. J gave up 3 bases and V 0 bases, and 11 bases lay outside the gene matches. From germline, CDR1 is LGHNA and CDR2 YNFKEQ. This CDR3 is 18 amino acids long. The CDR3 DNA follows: TGTGCCAGCAGCCAAGATATCGTCCTAGCGGGAGATTTCTACGAGCAGTACTTC. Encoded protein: CASSQDIVLAGDFYEQYF.

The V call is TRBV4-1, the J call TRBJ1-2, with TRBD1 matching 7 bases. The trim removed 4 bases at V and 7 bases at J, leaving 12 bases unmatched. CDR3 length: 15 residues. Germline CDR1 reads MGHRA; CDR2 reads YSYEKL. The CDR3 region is CASSRLLQGTSGYTF. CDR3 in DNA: TGCGCCAGCAGCCGACTACTACAGGGGACTAGTGGCTACACCTTC.

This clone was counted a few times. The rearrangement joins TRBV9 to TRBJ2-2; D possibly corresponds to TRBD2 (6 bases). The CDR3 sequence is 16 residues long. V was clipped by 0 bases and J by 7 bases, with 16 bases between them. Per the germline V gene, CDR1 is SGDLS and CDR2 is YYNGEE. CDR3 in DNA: TGTGCCAGCAGCGTAGTCCCACCGGGGGTTGTCGGGGAGCTGTTTTTT. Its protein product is CASSVVPPGVVGELFF.

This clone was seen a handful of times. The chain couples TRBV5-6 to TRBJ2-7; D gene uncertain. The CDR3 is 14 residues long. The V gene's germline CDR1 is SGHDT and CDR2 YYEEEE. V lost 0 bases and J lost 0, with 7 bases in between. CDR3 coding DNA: TGTGCCAGCAGCTTGGAACTCCGCTCCTACGAGCAGTACTTC. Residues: CASSLELRSYEQYF.